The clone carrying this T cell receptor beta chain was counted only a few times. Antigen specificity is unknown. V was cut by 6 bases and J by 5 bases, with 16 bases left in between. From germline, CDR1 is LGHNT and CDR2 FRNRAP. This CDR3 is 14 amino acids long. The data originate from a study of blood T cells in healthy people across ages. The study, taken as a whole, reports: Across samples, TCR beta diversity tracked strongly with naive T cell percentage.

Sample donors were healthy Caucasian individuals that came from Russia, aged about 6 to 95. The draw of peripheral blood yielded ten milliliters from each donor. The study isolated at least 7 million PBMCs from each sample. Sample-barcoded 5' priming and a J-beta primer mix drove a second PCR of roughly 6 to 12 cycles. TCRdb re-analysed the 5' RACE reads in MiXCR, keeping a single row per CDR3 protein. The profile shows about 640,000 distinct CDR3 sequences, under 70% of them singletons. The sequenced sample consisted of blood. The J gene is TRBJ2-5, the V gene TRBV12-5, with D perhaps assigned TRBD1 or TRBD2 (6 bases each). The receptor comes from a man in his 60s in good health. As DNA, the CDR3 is TGTGCTAGTGGCCGTTTGGGGGGCTGGGAGACCCAGTACTTC. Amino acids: CASGRLGGWETQYF.